A few counts support the clone carrying this T cell receptor beta chain. Its antigen remains unidentified. The data derive from a study of blood T cells in healthy people across ages. It was with a sample-barcoded 5' primer and a J-beta primer mix that a second PCR of roughly 7 to 12 cycles was run. TCRdb redid the calling of the 5' RACE reads with MiXCR, one entry per CDR3 protein. The table shows about 800,000 distinct CDR3 sequences, with approximately 25% occurring only once. Findings of the study overall: Changes seen in expanded clonotypes were possibly confounded by donor CMV status left unknown.

Looked up from germline, CDR1 is SGHDN and CDR2 is FVKESK. Trimming took 4 bases from V and 5 from J; bases not matched to a gene: 9. The CDR3 loop spans 15 amino acids. This sample was also put to use in a study of T cells of mothers and their children.

The rearrangement links TRBV14 to TRBJ2-7; 9 bases match TRBD1. The receptor was derived from a boy aged 10-17 years in good health. The sample taken for sequencing was blood. The CDR3 region has the DNA TGTGCCAGCAGCCTTCCCGGGACAGGGATAAACGAGCAGTACTTC. Its translation: CASSLPGTGINEQYF.